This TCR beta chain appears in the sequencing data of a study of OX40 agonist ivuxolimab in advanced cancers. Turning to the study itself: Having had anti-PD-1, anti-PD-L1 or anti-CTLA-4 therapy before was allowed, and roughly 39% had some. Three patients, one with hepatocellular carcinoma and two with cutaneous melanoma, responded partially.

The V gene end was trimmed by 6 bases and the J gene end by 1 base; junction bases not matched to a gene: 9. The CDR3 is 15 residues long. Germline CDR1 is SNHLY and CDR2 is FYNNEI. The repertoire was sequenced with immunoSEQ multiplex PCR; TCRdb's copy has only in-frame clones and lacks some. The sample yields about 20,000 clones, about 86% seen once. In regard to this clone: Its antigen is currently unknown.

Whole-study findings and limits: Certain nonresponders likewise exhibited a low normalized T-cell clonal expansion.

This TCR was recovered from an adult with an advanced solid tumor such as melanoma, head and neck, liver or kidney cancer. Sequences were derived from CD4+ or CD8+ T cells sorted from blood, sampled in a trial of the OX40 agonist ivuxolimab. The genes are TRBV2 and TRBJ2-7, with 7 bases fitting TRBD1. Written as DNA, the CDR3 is TGTGCCAGCAGACATAGGGACAGCTTTTCCTACGAGCAGTACTTC. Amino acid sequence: CASRHRDSFSYEQYF.